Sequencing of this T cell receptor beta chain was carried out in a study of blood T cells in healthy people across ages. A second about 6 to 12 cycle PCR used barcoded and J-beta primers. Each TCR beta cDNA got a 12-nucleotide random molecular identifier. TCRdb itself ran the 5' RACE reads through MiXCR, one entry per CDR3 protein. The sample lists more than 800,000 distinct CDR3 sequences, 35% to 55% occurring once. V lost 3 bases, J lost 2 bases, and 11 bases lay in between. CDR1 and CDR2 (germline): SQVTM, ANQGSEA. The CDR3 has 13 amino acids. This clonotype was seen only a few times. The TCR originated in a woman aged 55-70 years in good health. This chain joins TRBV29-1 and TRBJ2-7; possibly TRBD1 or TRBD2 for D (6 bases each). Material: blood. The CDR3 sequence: CSVDGGTTYEQYF. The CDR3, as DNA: TGCAGCGTTGACGGGGGCACCACCTACGAGCAGTACTTC.